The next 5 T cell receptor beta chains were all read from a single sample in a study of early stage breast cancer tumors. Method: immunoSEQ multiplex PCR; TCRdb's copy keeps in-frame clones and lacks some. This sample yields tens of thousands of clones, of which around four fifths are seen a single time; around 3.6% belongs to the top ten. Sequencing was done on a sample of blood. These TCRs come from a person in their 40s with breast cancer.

The CDR3 sequence: CASSLEGGASTGELFF. For the CDR3, the DNA is TGTGCCAGCAGCTTAGAGGGAGGTGCAAGCACCGGGGAGCTGTTTTTT. This chain uses TRBV11-3 with TRBJ2-2, with a tentative D call TRBD2 (6 bases). Looked up from germline, CDR1 is SGHNT and CDR2 is YENEEA. V dropped 0 bases and J dropped 4 bases, with 12 bases sitting between them. This CDR3 spans 16 amino acids.

The DNA of the CDR3 is TGTGCCAGCACCGGGACGGAGACAACTAATGAAAAACTGTTTTTT. It codes for CASTGTETTNEKLFF. The V and J genes are TRBV6-6 and TRBJ1-4; TRBD1 is a possible D gene (5 bases). Germline V gene sequence: CDR1 MNHNY, CDR2 SVGAGI (reference sequence). The CDR3 spans 15 residues. Deletions cut 7 bases from V and 0 bases from J, with 12 bases between.

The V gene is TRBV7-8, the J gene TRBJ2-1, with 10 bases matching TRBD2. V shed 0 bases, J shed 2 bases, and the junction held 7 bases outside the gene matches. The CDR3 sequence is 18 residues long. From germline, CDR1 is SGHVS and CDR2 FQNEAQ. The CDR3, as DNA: TGTGCCAGCAGCTTAGCGTCAATAACTAGCGGGACCTACAATGAGCAGTTCTTC. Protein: CASSLASITSGTYNEQFF.

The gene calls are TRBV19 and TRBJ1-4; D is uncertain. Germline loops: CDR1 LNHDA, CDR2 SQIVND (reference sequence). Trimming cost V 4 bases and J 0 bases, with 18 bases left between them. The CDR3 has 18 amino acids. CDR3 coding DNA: TGTGCCAGTAGTACCCGGGCGATTATGCAGGCAACTAATGAAAAACTGTTTTTT. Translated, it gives CASSTRAIMQATNEKLFF.

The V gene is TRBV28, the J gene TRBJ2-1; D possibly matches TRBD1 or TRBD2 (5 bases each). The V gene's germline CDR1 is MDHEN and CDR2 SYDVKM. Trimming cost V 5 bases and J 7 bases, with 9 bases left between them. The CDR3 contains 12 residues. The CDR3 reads CASSRGANEQFF. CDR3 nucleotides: TGTGCCAGCAGTCGAGGGGCAAATGAGCAGTTCTTC. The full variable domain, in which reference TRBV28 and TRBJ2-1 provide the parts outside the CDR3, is DVKVTQSSRYLVKRTGEKVFLECVQDMDHENMFWYRQDPGLGLRLIYFSYDVKMKEKGDIPEGYSVSREKKERFSLILESASTNQTSMYLCASSRGANEQFFGPGTRLTVL.